This T cell receptor (beta chain) was documented in a study of beta chain features in type 1 diabetes. Study-level background: No patient-donor differences in age, gender, total cells or subset yield. The number of sorted cells examined across all samples was some 100 million. Overall study findings and caveats: Patients and controls would share equally any PCR tilt toward shorter templates. Shortening of TCRB CDR3s, moderate but significant, appeared in all four CD4+ subsets of Type 1 diabetes patients.

This clone was seen a few times. Its antigen is undetermined. This CDR3 spans 16 amino acids. Germline trimming cut 5 bases from V and 4 bases from J; bases unmatched to any gene: 6. The germline CDR1 and CDR2 sequences are SEHNR and FQNEAQ (reference sequence). The investigators reverse transcribed all of the isolated RNA, so they sequenced expressed TCRB transcripts. Here immunoSEQ multiplex PCR was the method, and the copy in TCRdb shows in-frame clones only, minus some. The sample carries around 250,000 clones, approximately 14% recorded once. Specimen: naive CD4+ T cells from blood. This chain links TRBV7-9 with TRBJ2-1; 12 bases are shared with TRBD2. The sequence was collected from a man aged 25 to 45 with type 1 diabetes. The CDR3 region is CASSPLGLAGYNEQFF. CDR3 bases: TGTGCCAGCAGCCCGTTAGGACTAGCGGGATACAATGAGCAGTTCTTC.